Listed below are T cell receptor beta chains from one sample, sequenced in a study of radiotherapy plus CTLA-4 blockade in lung cancer. Libraries were prepared by immunoSEQ multiplex PCR; TCRdb keeps only in-frame clonotypes and omits some of them. The table lists 45,000 to 55,000 clones, roughly 90% of them singletons. The starting material was peripheral blood, obtained from a patient treated with radiotherapy plus ipilimumab. These receptors came from a human donor with non-small cell lung cancer whose response to radiotherapy plus ipilimumab could not be evaluated. Both conserved end residues are part of each CDR3. Fields, in order: J gene, D gene, clone size, V gene, CDR3 protein, CDR3 DNA. D genes are given only for firm matches. Size is stated for part of the rows, as once, few or many counts, or as a class when the clone is expanded.

TRBJ1-1,TRBD1,.,TRBV18,CASSPFAGTGLSTEAFF,TGTGCCAGCTCACCATTTGCCGGGACAGGGTTGAGTACTGAAGCTTTCTTT
TRBJ1-1,TRBD1,.,TRBV7-9,CASSPDRAILGEAFF,TGTGCCAGCAGCCCAGACAGGGCCATATTGGGTGAAGCTTTCTTT
TRBJ1-1,.,few,TRBV5-6,CASSLETVTMNTEAFF,TGTGCCAGCAGCTTGGAAACAGTCACCATGAACACTGAAGCTTTCTTT
TRBJ2-7,TRBD1,.,TRBV28,CASLRFRDRPYEQYF,TGTGCCAGCCTGCGGTTTAGGGACAGACCATACGAGCAGTACTTC
TRBJ2-7,.,.,TRBV9,CASSVQDTHYEQYF,TGTGCCAGCAGCGTACAGGACACTCACTACGAGCAGTACTTC
TRBJ2-7,.,.,TRBV28,CASSLRQPPTYEQYF,TGTGCCAGCAGTTTACGACAGCCTCCGACCTACGAGCAGTACTTC
TRBJ2-1,TRBD2,.,TRBV7-2,CASSFTGTSDNEQFF,TGTGCCAGCAGTTTTACCGGGACTAGCGACAATGAGCAGTTCTTC
TRBJ2-7,.,.,TRBV21-1,CASTRNFPDREDGVGPYEQYF,TGTGCCAGCACGCGGAACTTCCCCGACAGGGAGGATGGCGTGGGGCCCTACGAGCAGTACTTC
TRBJ1-1,.,.,TRBV19,CASRRTLNTEAFF,TGTGCCAGTAGGAGGACACTGAACACTGAAGCTTTCTTT
TRBJ2-7,TRBD2,.,TRBV11-2,CASSDSSGGYEQYF,TGTGCCAGCAGCGACTCTAGCGGGGGGTACGAGCAGTACTTC
TRBJ2-6,.,few,TRBV7-2,CASSLDSSGANVLTF,TGTGCCAGCAGCTTGGACAGCTCTGGGGCCAACGTCCTGACTTTC
TRBJ1-3,.,.,TRBV6-1,CASRINRITGNTIYF,TGTGCCAGCAGGATAAACAGGATTACCGGAAACACCATATATTTT
TRBJ1-1,TRBD1,.,TRBV5-7,CASGGTAPRDTEAFF,TGTGCCAGCGGGGGGACAGCCCCTAGGGACACTGAAGCTTTCTTT
TRBJ2-2,.,.,TRBV18,CASSPNSQNTGELFF,TGTGCCAGCTCACCAAACAGCCAGAACACCGGGGAGCTGTTTTTT
TRBJ1-4,.,.,TRBV7-2,CASSPSGGINEKLFF,TGTGCCAGCAGCCCCTCCGGGGGTATTAATGAAAAACTGTTTTTT
TRBJ2-2,.,.,TRBV5-6,CASSLKAGTNTGELFF,TGTGCCAGCAGCTTGAAGGCAGGGACTAACACCGGGGAGCTGTTTTTT
TRBJ2-1,TRBD2,.,TRBV19,CASSIGYRLAGVYEQFF,TGTGCCAGTAGTATAGGGTATCGGCTAGCGGGGGTTTATGAGCAGTTCTTC
TRBJ2-3,.,once,TRBV18,CASSLDSIVQYF,TGTGCCAGCTCTCTTGACAGTATAGTGCAGTATTTT
TRBJ1-3,TRBD1,.,TRBV7-2,CASSRTGGAGGNTIYF,TGTGCCAGCAGTCGCACAGGGGGCGCGGGGGGAAACACCATATATTTT
TRBJ2-5,.,.,TRBV19,CASSIFREKETQYF,TGTGCCAGTAGTATTTTTCGAGAGAAAGAGACCCAGTACTTC
TRBJ1-4,.,.,TRBV11-2,CASSLGGNEKLFF,TGTGCCAGCAGCTTAGGAGGAAATGAAAAACTGTTTTTT
TRBJ1-2,.,.,TRBV6-5,CASSYSLQGTYGYTF,TGTGCCAGCAGTTACTCGCTTCAGGGTACCTACGGCTACACCTTC
TRBJ1-5,TRBD1,.,TRBV6-6,CASSSGDRASVQPQHF,TGTGCCAGCAGTTCCGGGGACAGGGCCTCAGTTCAGCCCCAGCATTTT